Below, 19 T cell receptor beta chains from the same sample are listed, as sequenced in a study of vaccination and CD4 T cells after COVID-19. Their specific antigens are unknown. Regarding treatment: approximately 9-day PBMC culture with coronavirus spike peptide pools or control peptides (ViraFEST assay). With the Oncomine TCR Beta short-read assay, DNA from cultured CD4+ T cells was sequenced. One entry per CDR3 protein results from TCRdb running MiXCR on the PCR reads. Among 12,000 to 15,000 distinct CDR3 sequences listed, about 50% were seen once. Specimen: CD4+ T cells from blood, cultured in vitro. These receptors all come from a human donor who had recovered from COVID-19.

A few counts support this clonotype. V and J are TRBV28 and TRBJ1-5; D gene unclear. The V gene's germline CDR1 is MDHEN and CDR2 SYDVKM. The CDR3 length is 13 residues. V shed 6 bases and J shed 5 bases, with 11 bases lying between them. CDR3 region: CASREQNYQPQHF. Written as DNA, the CDR3 is TGTGCCAGCAGAGAGCAGAATTATCAGCCCCAGCATTTT.

The chain joins TRBV11-3 to TRBJ2-3; D not certain. V lost 5 bases to trimming and J lost 0 bases, with 9 bases between them. The germline gives CDR1 SGHNT, CDR2 YENEEA. This CDR3 is built from 14 residues. The CDR3 nucleotides are TGTGCCAGCAGCAAAGGATCTAGCACAGATACGCAGTATTTT. Protein product: CASSKGSSTDTQYF.

This clonotype occurred a few times. The genes are TRBV20-1 and TRBJ2-5; tentative D call: TRBD1 (7 bases). The CDR3 extends over 18 amino acids. Trimming stripped 3 bases from V and 7 bases from J, with 30 bases between. Germline values: CDR1 DFQATT, CDR2 SNEGSKA (reference sequence). In nucleotides, the CDR3 is TGCAGTGCTAGTCACCACGGAGGGGGCGAGGGGGCTTGGGGGACCCAGTACTTC. It encodes CSASHHGGGEGAWGTQYF.

This chain connects TRBV6-1 to TRBJ1-2, with 10 bases lining up with TRBD1. This CDR3 comprises 15 residues. Per germline, CDR1 MNHNS and CDR2 SASEGT. The ends lost 7 bases at V and 7 bases at J; junction bases unmatched: 12. CDR3 sequence: CASTRTGTGEVGYTF. The CDR3 nucleotides read TGTGCCAGCACCCGCACCGGGACAGGGGAAGTTGGCTACACCTTC.

The chain is built from TRBV6-2 or TRBV6-3 and TRBJ2-1; 10 bases agree with TRBD1. The V gene's germline CDR1 is MNHEY and CDR2 SVGEGT. The CDR3 length is 13 residues. V lost 8 bases to trimming and J lost 7 bases; unmatched junction nucleotides: 5. CDR3 nucleotides: TGTGCCAGCGCCGACAGGGGGCGAAATGAGCAGTTCTTC. Its protein is CASADRGRNEQFF.

This sequence joins TRBV4-3 and TRBJ2-5, with 7 bases aligning to TRBD2. The CDR3 covers 14 residues. Losses at the gene ends were 1 base for V and 4 bases for J; bases not matched to a gene: 3. In germline, CDR1 is LGHNA, CDR2 YSLEER. The CDR3 region has the DNA TGCGCCAGCAGCCAAGCGGGAGGTGGAGAGACCCAGTACTTC. Protein product: CASSQAGGGETQYF.

In DNA, the CDR3 is TGTGCCAGCAGTGTAGAGTCGTCCGGGGAGCTGTTTTTT. This translates into CASSVESSGELFF. The chain links TRBV2 to TRBJ2-2; D gene ambiguous. V was clipped by 4 bases and J by 6 bases, with 9 bases between them. The CDR3 sequence is 13 residues long. Germline-derived CDR1 and CDR2 are SNHLY and FYNNEI.

The chain joins TRBV28 to TRBJ2-5; maybe TRBD2 (6 bases). The CDR3 extends over 13 amino acids. Deletions cut 1 base from V and 10 bases from J, with 13 bases between. The V gene's germline CDR1 is MDHEN and CDR2 SYDVKM. The CDR3 spells CASSLFLWGVQYF. CDR3 nucleotides: TGTGCCAGCAGTTTATTCCTGTGGGGGGTCCAGTACTTC.

In this sample, this clonotype turned up a few times. The rearrangement uses TRBV15 and TRBJ2-7, with D possibly being TRBD2 (6 bases). This CDR3 is 16 amino acids long. Germline V gene data show CDR1 as LNHNV and CDR2 as YYDKDF (reference sequence). Trimming took 1 base from V and 2 from J, leaving 15 bases between them. The CDR3 coding sequence is TGTGCCACCAGCAGAGCCCCCGGGACTTTAGCCTACGAGCAGTACTTC. Encoded protein: CATSRAPGTLAYEQYF.

The J gene is TRBJ2-1, the V gene TRBV20-1; D ambiguous. V shed 0 bases and J shed 9 bases, with 18 bases lying between them. The CDR3 contains 15 residues. Germline V gene lookup returns CDR1 DFQATT and CDR2 SNEGSKA (reference sequence). The chain's CDR3 is CSARDLARVSGEQFF. The CDR3 coding sequence is TGCAGTGCTAGAGATCTTGCGCGCGTTTCCGGTGAGCAGTTCTTC.

The CDR3: CASSEAMSTHTQYF. The CDR3 region has the DNA TGTGCCAGCAGTGAAGCGATGAGCACCCATACGCAGTATTTT. This chain joins TRBV6-1 and TRBJ2-3; D unclear. Trimming removed 0 bases from V and 7 bases from J, with 11 bases in between. Germline assignment: CDR1 MNHNS and CDR2 SASEGT. CDR3 size: 14 residues.

This clonotype has just a few counts. The V and J genes are TRBV7-3 and TRBJ2-3, with TRBD1 matching over 8 bases. This CDR3 has 13 residues. In germline, CDR1 is SGHTA, CDR2 FQGTGA. V gave up 5 bases and J gave up 5 bases; unmatched junction bases: 3. CDR3 nucleotides: TGTGCCAGCAGCACGGACAGGGAAGATACGCAGTATTTT. Its protein is CASSTDREDTQYF.

V usage is TRBV6-1 and J usage is TRBJ2-3, with D perhaps matching TRBD1 or TRBD2 (5 bases each). V was clipped by 6 bases and J by 12 bases, with 22 bases between them. From germline, CDR1 is MNHNS and CDR2 SASEGT. The CDR3 covers 14 residues. The CDR3 reads CASRKPGPQSLQYF. CDR3 coding DNA: TGTGCCAGCAGAAAACCGGGACCTCAGTCATTACAGTATTTT.

This clonotype was counted only a few times. This chain links TRBV11-3 with TRBJ1-1; tentatively, D is TRBD1 (5 bases). The CDR3 is 15 residues long. The V end was cut by 4 bases, the J end by 0 bases, with 12 bases between. Germline V gene lookup returns CDR1 SGHNT and CDR2 YENEEA. CDR3 nucleotide sequence: TGTGCCAGCAGCTCGTCGGGGACGGTGAACACTGAAGCTTTCTTT. Translated: CASSSSGTVNTEAFF.

This clonotype is judged medium-sized. The chain is built from TRBV6-4 and TRBJ2-2, with TRBD1 matching over 7 bases. V lost 3 bases to trimming and J lost 7 bases; unmatched junction nucleotides: 5. The CDR3 consists of 14 residues. Germline CDR1 MRHNA, CDR2 SNTAGT. The CDR3 is CASSDGTDSGELFF. DNA for the CDR3: TGTGCCAGCAGTGATGGGACAGACAGCGGGGAGCTGTTTTTT.

This clonotype was seen a handful of times. The chain uses TRBV7-2 and TRBJ2-2; D is uncertain. V was shortened by 1 base and J by 0 bases, with 9 bases between the two germline ends. The germline V gene has CDR1 SGHTA and CDR2 FQGNSA. The CDR3 covers 16 residues. CDR3 amino acids: CASSLVGRTNTGELFF. CDR3 DNA sequence: TGTGCCAGCAGCTTAGTAGGGCGGACGAACACCGGGGAGCTGTTTTTT.

The chain is built from TRBV28 and TRBJ2-4; maybe TRBD2 (6 bases). The CDR3 length is 13 residues. In germline, CDR1 is MDHEN, CDR2 SYDVKM. V lost 3 bases, J lost 6 bases, and 9 bases lay in between. The CDR3 sequence is CASSLWDLNIQYF. CDR3 coding DNA: TGTGCCAGCAGTTTGTGGGACTTAAACATTCAGTACTTC.

The gene calls are TRBV9 and TRBJ1-1; 8 positions match TRBD1. J gave up 9 bases and V 3 bases, and 13 bases lay outside the gene matches. This CDR3 spans 15 amino acids. Germline V gene data show CDR1 as SGDLS and CDR2 as YYNGEE. CDR3 loop: CASSDDSSTGAKAFF. Here the CDR3 DNA reads TGTGCCAGCAGCGACGATAGTTCGACAGGGGCCAAAGCTTTCTTT.

In its sample, this clonotype was seen a few times. The V call is TRBV28, the J call TRBJ1-5, with no clear D. Germline lookup yields CDR1 MDHEN and CDR2 SYDVKM. There are 17 residues in the CDR3. V lost 9 bases to trimming and J lost 2 bases, with 23 bases between them. The CDR3, as DNA: TGTGCCAGTTTCCCCCATCCCGGGAGGCAGCGCAATCAGCCCCAGCATTTT. This gives the protein CASFPHPGRQRNQPQHF.